What follows is one T cell receptor beta chain and its context. The target antigen is unknown. As to treatment: 15 to 20 received Ad26.COV2.S at low or high dose, single or two shots; about 5 received placebo; per-sample allocation not given. Collection of samples fell on day 63 after the first vaccine or placebo injection. The shot given was an Ad26 vector that makes Wuhan-strain SARS-CoV-2 spike. The entry originates in a study of Ad26.COV2.S vaccination and SARS-CoV-2 variants. Background on the study: A participant enrolled in the COV1001 Ad26.COV2.S trial arm provided the sample. By the intramuscular route, Ad26.COV2.S was given once, or twice 56 days apart.

TCRdb's copy holds only in-frame clones and misses some; the assay was immunoSEQ multiplex PCR. Among some 340,000 clones listed, approximately 86% were seen once. The study, taken as a whole, reports: Ad26.COV2.S recipients had broader spike-specific TCRs (P = 0.0014).

This receptor was obtained from a person aged 18 to 59 who received the Ad26.COV2.S COVID-19 vaccine or a placebo. The input for sequencing was peripheral blood, taken in a trial of Ad26.COV2.S vaccine versus placebo.

CDR3 DNA sequence: TGTGCCAGCAGCGGACGGTCGAGCTCCTACAATGAGCAGTTCTTC. Protein sequence: CASSGRSSSYNEQFF. The chain recombines TRBV9 with TRBJ2-1; unclear D gene. The V gene lost 3 bases and the J gene lost 0 bases, with 10 bases spanning the gap. The CDR3 runs to 15 residues. Germline CDR1 SGDLS, CDR2 YYNGEE.